This T cell receptor beta chain was captured in a study of long-term antiretroviral therapy in people with HIV (dated by TCRdb to between 2020 and 2023). Regarding the research as a whole: The earliest samples were collected roughly a decade before the 2015 WHO recommendation for immediate ART, at a time when ART was usually postponed until CD4 counts fell. Whether ART initiation and durable HIV suppression were associated with changes in peripheral blood TRB repertoire composition and diversity was tested in a retrospective serial study. The cohort contributed under 200 cryopreserved PBMC samples from a few dozen adults with confirmed HIV infection, collected serially over a mean of approximately six years (range 1-12). Among the approximately 32 participants with HIV, more than ten were female. No cross-contamination during QIAcube processing was shown when test extractions of a monoclonal T-cell line were performed alongside a few dozen polyclonal samples. The investigation overall reported the following: Limited PBMC availability meant only the TCR beta chain was sequenced, without alpha chain pairing. No data were available on ART adherence, viral resistance or therapy changes, limiting inferences about post-ART repertoire changes. Expanded TRB clones identified before ART initiation dominated the repertoire across all time points, though the dominance fluctuated and decreased in many PLHIV after ART. Because cell numbers in pre-ART samples were limited, unsorted PBMC were profiled instead of sorted CD4+ and CD8+ T cells. Starting ART was linked to a significant rise in TRB diversity, yet even with long-term ART the diversity remained significantly lower than in transplant donor controls. HIV repertoires had narrower CDR3 length ranges than controls, and the network structure suggested an antigen-experienced repertoire that shifted only slightly toward naive after ART. The samples were dated from the mid-2000s to the late 2010s, and the ART regimens that were used may be less effective than current ART regimens.

Including the terminal cysteine and phenylalanine, the CDR3 comprises 15 residues. Just the 45-base CDR3 DNA is kept, in frame starting at base 1. Taken from the germline V gene, the CDR1 and CDR2 loops are LGHNA and YNFKEQ. The trim is 0 bases for V and 5 bases for J, with a gap of 14 bases between the germline ends. The immunoSEQ hsTCRB v3.0 assay was used at survey level resolution to sequence the TRB variable region. The target sequencing depth for TRB was about 35,000-50,000 T-cell genomes per sample. Pooled TRB libraries were sequenced on an Illumina MiSeq with a v3 150-cycle kit. In the source study's methods: Repertoire analysis was performed in R inside a reproducible Nextflow workflow that covered QC, data transformation and analysis. LymphoSeq2, an R package for exploring AIRR-Seq data, was used to implement custom analyses. A handful of samples that produced fewer than 5000 total TRB sequences were removed, so 150 to 200 HIV repertoires were analyzed. Among the roughly 180 retained HIV repertoires, 55 to 60 were collected before ART initiation and roughly 130 after ART initiation. Each repertoire was downsampled to 5000 TRB nucleotide sequences, and summary statistics were averaged across 100 downsampling iterations. The analysis kept only TRB sequences whose CDR3 regions were at least seven amino acids long. Diversity was measured with a Shannon entropy-derived clonality score and the Gini coefficient. In the repertoire networks, any two of the top 5000 CDR3 amino acid sequences were connected whenever the two sequences differed by an edit distance of one. Antigen specificity groups and MHC restriction were predicted for TRB CDR3 amino acid sequences with GLIPH2. CDR3 amino acid sequences were matched against VDJdb and McPAS-TCR to flag known CMV, EBV, HIV or tissue antigen associations. Pre-ART, post-ART and control groups were compared with Wilcoxon signed-rank tests and Holm-Bonferroni correction. This immuneACCESS table, as held by TCRdb, lists in-frame sequences with V and J called but not all clones. Of the missing ones, under half trace to an unresolved V gene in checked studies; the others have no known cause. V, J and clone size are taken as reported in that table, and D and trimming were inferred from the DNA itself. This sample comprises 14,000 or so clones, 88% of them detected only once. The ten largest clones represent around a tenth of the sample.

This clone was seen a handful of times. No cognate antigen has been identified for it. No base qualities exist here, and no much larger clone lies one base off it. Inclusion was restricted to participants for whom at least one PBMC sample before ART initiation and at least two post-ART samples were available. Every participant with HIV received treatment in the United States of America. Before DNA extraction, cryopreserved samples of 1-10 million PBMC were thawed and washed. At the time of the earliest PBMC sample for each participant with HIV, ages ranged from roughly 23 to 55 years. PBMC samples were contributed by each participant from 1-4 timepoints before ART initiation and 2-8 timepoints after ART initiation, with a median of 7 samples. Serial HIV viral load, CD4+ T-cell count, ART history and demographic data were obtained for every participant. Genomic DNA was extracted from unsorted PBMC with a Qiagen kit on a QIAcube, with processing performed in batches of 12 samples.

The chain uses TRBV4-2 and TRBJ2-7, with no D gene named confidently. This receptor was obtained from a man aged 35 to 55 with HIV. The sample was unsorted PBMCs, taken 6.2 years after starting antiretroviral therapy. The nucleotide sequence is TGTGCCAGCAGCCAAGAGGGCGATCAGGCCGACGAGCAGTACTTC. Its coded protein is CASSQEGDQADEQYF.